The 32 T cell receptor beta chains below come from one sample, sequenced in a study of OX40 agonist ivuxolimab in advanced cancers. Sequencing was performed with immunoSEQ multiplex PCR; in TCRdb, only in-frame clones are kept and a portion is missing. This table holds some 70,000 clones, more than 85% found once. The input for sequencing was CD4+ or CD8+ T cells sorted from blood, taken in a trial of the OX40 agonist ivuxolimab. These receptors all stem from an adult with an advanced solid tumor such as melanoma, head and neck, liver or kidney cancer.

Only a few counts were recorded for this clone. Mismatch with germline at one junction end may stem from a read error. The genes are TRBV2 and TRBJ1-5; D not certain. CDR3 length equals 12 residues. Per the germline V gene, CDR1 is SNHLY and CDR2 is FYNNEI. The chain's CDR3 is CASREGGQPQHF. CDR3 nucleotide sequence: TGTGCCAGCAGAGAAGGTGGGCAGCCCCAGCATTTT.

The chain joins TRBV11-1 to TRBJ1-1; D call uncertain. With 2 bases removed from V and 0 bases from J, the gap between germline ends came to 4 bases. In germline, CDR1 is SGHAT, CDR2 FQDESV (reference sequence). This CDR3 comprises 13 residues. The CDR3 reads CASSLRMNTEAFF. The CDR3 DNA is TGTGCCAGCAGCTTACGTATGAACACTGAAGCTTTCTTT.

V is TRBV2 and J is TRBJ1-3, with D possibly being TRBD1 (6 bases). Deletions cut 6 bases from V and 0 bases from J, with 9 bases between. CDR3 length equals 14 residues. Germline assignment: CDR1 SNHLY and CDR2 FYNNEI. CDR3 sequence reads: CASSEQGSGNTIYF. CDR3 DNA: TGTGCCAGCAGCGAACAGGGCTCTGGAAACACCATATATTTT.

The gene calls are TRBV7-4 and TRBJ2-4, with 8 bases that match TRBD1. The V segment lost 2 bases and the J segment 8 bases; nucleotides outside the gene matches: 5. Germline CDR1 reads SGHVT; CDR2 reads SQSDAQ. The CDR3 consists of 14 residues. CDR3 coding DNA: TGTGCCAGCAGCTTATCGGACAGGGTACACATTCAGTACTTC. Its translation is CASSLSDRVHIQYF.

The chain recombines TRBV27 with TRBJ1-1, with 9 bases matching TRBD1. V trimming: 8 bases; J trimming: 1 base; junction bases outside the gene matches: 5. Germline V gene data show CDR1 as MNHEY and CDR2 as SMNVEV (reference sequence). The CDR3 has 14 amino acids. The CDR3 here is CASLRDRANTEAFF. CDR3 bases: TGTGCCAGCCTCCGGGACAGGGCGAACACTGAAGCTTTCTTT.

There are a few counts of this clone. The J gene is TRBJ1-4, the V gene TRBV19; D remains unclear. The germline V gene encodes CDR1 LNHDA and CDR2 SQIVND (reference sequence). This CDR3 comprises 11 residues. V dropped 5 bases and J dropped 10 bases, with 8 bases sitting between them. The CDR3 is CASSYSRKLFF. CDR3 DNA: TGTGCCAGTAGTTATTCCCGAAAACTGTTTTTT.

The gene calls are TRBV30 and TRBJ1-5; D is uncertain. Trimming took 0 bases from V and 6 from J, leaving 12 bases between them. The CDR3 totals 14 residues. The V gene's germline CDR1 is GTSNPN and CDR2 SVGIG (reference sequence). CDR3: CAWSVSVAAQPQHF. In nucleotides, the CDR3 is TGTGCCTGGAGTGTAAGCGTAGCGGCTCAGCCCCAGCATTTT.

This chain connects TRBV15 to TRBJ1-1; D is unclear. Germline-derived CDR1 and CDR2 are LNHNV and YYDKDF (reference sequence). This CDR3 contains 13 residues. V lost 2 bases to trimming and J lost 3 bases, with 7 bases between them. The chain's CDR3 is CATSRTVDTEAFF. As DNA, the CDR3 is TGTGCCACCAGCAGAACCGTCGACACTGAAGCTTTCTTT.

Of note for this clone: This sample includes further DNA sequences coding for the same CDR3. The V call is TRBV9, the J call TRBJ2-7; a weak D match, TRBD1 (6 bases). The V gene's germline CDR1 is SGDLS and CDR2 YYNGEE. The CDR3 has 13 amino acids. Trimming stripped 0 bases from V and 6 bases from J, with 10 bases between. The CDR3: CASSVEQGSEQYF. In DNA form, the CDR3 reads TGTGCCAGCAGCGTAGAACAGGGTTCCGAGCAGTACTTC.

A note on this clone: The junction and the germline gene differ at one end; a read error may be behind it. The DNA of the CDR3 is TGTGCTAGTGGCTTGGGGGTTAGCACAGATACGCAGTATTTT. It codes for CASGLGVSTDTQYF. V usage is TRBV12-5 and J usage is TRBJ2-3; D possibly matches TRBD1 or TRBD2 (5 bases each). This CDR3 comprises 14 residues. Looked up from germline, CDR1 is LGHNT and CDR2 is FRNRAP. The full variable domain, rest sourced from reference TRBV12-5 and TRBJ2-3, is DARVTQTPRHKVTEMGQEVTMRCQPILGHNTVFWYRQTMMQGLELLAYFRNRAPLDDSGMPKDRFSAEMPDATLATLKIQPSEPRDSAVYFCASGLGVSTDTQYFGPGTRLTVL.

The CDR3 spells CASSVSRGIYGYTF. DNA for the CDR3: TGTGCCAGCAGTGTCTCCAGGGGAATCTATGGCTACACCTTC. The chain couples TRBV25-1 to TRBJ1-2; D may be TRBD1 (6 bases). This CDR3 has 14 residues. V lost 4 bases, J lost 4 bases, and 13 bases lay in between. In germline, CDR1 is MGHDK, CDR2 SYGVNS.

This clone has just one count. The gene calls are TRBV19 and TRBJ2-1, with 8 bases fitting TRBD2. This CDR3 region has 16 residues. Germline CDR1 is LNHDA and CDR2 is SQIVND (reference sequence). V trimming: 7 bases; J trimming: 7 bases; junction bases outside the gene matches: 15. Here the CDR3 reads CASTTGSGGEKNEQFF. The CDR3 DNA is TGTGCCAGTACCACTGGGAGCGGGGGCGAAAAAAATGAGCAGTTCTTC. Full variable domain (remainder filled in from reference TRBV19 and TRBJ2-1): DGGITQSPKYLFRKEGQNVTLSCEQNLNHDAMYWYRQDPGQGLRLIYYSQIVNDFQKGDIAEGYSVSREKKESFPLTVTSAQKNPTAFYLCASTTGSGGEKNEQFFGPGTRLTVL.

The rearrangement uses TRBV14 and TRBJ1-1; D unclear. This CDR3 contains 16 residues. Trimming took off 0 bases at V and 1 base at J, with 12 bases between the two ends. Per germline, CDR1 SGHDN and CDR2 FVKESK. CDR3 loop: CASSQDHGISNTEAFF. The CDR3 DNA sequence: TGTGCCAGCAGCCAAGATCATGGAATTTCGAACACTGAAGCTTTCTTT. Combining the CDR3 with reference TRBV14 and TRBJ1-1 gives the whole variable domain EAGVTQFPSHSVIEKGQTVTLRCDPISGHDNLYWYRRVMGKEIKFLLHFVKESKQDESGMPNNRFLAERTGGTYSTLKVQPAELEDSGVYFCASSQDHGISNTEAFFGQGTRLTVV.

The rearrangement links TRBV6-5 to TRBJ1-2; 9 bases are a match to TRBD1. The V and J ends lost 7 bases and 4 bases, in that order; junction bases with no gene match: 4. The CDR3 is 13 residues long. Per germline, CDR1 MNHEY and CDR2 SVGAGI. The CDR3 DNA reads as TGTGCCAGCAAGGACAGGGGCAGCTATGGCTACACCTTC. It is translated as CASKDRGSYGYTF.

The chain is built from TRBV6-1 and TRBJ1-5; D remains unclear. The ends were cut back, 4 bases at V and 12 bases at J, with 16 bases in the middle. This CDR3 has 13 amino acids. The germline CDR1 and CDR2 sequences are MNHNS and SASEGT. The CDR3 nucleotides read TGTGCCAGCAGTGGCCCGGGCCCTTCAGACCAGCATTTT. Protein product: CASSGPGPSDQHF.

The CDR3 loop is CASTPGGGANVLTF. In nucleotides, the CDR3 is TGCGCCAGCACCCCCGGTGGCGGGGCCAACGTCCTGACTTTC. The chain combines TRBV5-1 with TRBJ2-6; D remains ambiguous. CDR1 is SGHRS, CDR2 YFSETQ, per germline. V lost 6 bases and J lost 4, with 11 bases in between. The length of the CDR3 is 14 residues.

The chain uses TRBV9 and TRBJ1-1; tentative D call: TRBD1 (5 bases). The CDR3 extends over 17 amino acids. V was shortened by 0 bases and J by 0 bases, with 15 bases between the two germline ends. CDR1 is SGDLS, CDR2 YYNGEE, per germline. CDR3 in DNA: TGTGCCAGCAGCGTAGGCAGGGATCTCCGAATGAACACTGAAGCTTTCTTT. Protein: CASSVGRDLRMNTEAFF.

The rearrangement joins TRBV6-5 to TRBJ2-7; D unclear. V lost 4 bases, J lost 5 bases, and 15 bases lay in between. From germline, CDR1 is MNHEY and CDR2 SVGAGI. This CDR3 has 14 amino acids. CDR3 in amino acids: CASSFQIGGNEQYF. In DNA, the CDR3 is TGTGCCAGCAGTTTTCAAATAGGTGGTAACGAGCAGTACTTC.

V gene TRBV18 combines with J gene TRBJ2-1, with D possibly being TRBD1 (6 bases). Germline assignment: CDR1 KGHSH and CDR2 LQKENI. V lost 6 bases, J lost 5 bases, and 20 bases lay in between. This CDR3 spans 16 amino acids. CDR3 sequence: CASSNLPPTGHNEQFF. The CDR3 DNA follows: TGTGCCAGCTCCAACCTCCCACCGACAGGACACAATGAGCAGTTCTTC.

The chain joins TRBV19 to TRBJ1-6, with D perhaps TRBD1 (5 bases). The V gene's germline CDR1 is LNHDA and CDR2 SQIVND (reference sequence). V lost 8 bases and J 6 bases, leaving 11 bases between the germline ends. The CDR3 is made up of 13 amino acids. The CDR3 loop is CASQDRGNSPLHF. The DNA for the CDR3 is TGTGCCAGTCAAGACAGAGGTAATTCACCCCTCCACTTT.

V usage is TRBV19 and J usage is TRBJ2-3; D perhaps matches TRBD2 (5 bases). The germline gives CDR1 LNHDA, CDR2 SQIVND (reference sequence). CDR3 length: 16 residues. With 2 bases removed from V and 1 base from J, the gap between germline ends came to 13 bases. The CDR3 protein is CASSIPGAGGTDTQYF. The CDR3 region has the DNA TGTGCCAGTAGTATACCTGGCGCGGGCGGCACAGATACGCAGTATTTT.

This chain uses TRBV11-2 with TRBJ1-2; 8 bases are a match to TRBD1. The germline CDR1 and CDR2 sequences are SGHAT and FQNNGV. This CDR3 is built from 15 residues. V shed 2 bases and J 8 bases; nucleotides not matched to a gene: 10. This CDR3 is CASSLTIQGARGYTF. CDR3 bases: TGTGCCAGCAGCTTAACGATTCAGGGGGCGCGAGGCTACACCTTC.

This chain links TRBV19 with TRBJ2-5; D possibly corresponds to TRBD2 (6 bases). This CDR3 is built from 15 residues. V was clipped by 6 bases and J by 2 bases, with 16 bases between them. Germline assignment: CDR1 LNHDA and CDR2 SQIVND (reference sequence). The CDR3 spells CASSDRGSEQETQYF. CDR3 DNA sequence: TGTGCCAGTAGCGACCGGGGGTCAGAGCAAGAGACCCAGTACTTC.

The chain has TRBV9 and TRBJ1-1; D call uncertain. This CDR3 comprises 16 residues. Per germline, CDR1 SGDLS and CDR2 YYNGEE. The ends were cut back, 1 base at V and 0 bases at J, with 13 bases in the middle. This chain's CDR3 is CASSVLAGPMNTEAFF. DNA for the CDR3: TGTGCCAGCAGCGTATTGGCAGGACCCATGAACACTGAAGCTTTCTTT.

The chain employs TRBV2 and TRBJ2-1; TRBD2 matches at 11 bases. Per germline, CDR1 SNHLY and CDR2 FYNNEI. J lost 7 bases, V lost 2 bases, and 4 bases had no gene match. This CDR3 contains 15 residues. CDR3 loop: CASSELAGGRNEQFF. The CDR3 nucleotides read TGTGCCAGCAGTGAATTAGCGGGGGGGCGGAATGAGCAGTTCTTC.

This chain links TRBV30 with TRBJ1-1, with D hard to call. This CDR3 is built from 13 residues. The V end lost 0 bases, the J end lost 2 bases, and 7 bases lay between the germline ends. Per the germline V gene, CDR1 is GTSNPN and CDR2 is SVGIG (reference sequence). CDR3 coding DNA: TGTGCCTGGAGTGTAAAACCTAACACTGAAGCTTTCTTT. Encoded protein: CAWSVKPNTEAFF.

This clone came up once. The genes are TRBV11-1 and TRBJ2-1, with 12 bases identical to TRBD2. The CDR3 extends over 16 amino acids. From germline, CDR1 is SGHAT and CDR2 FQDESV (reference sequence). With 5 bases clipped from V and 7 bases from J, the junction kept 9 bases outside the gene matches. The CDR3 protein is CASSIFTGLAGNEQFF. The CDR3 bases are TGTGCCAGCAGCATTTTTACCGGACTAGCGGGAAATGAGCAGTTCTTC.

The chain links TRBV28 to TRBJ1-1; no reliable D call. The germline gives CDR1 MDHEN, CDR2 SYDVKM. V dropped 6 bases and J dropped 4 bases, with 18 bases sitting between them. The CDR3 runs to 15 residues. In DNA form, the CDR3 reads TGTGCCAGCAGAGAGGGTGGGGATCTAGGCACTGAAGCTTTCTTT. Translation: CASREGGDLGTEAFF.

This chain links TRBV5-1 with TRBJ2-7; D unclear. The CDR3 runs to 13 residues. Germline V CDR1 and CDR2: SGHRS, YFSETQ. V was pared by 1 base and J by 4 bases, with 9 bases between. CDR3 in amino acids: CASSLTETYEQYF. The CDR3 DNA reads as TGCGCCAGCAGCTTGACAGAAACTTACGAGCAGTACTTC.

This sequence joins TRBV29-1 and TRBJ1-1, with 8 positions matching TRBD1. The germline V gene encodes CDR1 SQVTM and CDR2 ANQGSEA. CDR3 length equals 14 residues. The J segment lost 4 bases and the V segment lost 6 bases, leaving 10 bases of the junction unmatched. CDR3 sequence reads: CSVLEDRGGTEAFF. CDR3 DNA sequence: TGCAGCGTACTAGAAGACAGGGGCGGCACTGAAGCTTTCTTT. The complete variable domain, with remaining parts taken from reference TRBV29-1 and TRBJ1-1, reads SAVISQKPSRDICQRGTSLTIQCQVDSQVTMMFWYRQQPGQSLTLIATANQGSEATYESGFVIDKFPISRPNLTFSTLTVSNMSPEDSSIYLCSVLEDRGGTEAFFGQGTRLTVV.

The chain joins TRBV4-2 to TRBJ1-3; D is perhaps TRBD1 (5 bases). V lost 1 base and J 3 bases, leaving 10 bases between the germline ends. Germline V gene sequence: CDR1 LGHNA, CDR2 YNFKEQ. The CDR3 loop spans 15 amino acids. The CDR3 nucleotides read TGTGCCAGCAGCCAAGGGAGAGGGGTTGGAAACACCATATATTTT. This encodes CASSQGRGVGNTIYF.

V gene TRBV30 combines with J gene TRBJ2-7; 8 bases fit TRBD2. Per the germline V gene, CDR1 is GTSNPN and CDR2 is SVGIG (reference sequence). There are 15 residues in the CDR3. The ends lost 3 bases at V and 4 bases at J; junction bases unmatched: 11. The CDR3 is CAWRKLAAGPYEQYF. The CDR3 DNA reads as TGTGCCTGGAGGAAACTAGCGGCGGGGCCGTACGAGCAGTACTTC. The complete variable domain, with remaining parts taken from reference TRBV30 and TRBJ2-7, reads SQTIHQWPATLVQPVGSPLSLECTVEGTSNPNLYWYRQAAGRGLQLLFYSVGIGQISSEVPQNLSASRPQDRQFILSSKKLLLSDSGFYLCAWRKLAAGPYEQYFGPGTRLTVT.